The sequence of this TCR beta chain was determined in a study of molecular identifiers for immune sequencing clone quantification. Study results and caveats: Naive cells had under 1% of molecules in clones above 20 RNA copies, effectors over 97%.

Bulk TCR libraries used previously described methods and listed TCR primers. TCRdb reanalysed the PCR reads using MiXCR and keeps one entry per CDR3 protein. The table includes approximately 550,000 distinct CDR3 sequences, roughly 23% detected once. Germline lookup yields CDR1 MGHRA and CDR2 YSYEKL. The CDR3 has 15 residues. V shed 1 base and J 1 base; nucleotides not matched to a gene: 3. Of note for this clonotype: Its antigen is still unknown.

The rearrangement links TRBV4-1 to TRBJ1-1; 7 nucleotides line up with TRBD1. The TCR originated in a human donor in good health. Some libraries in this study had Jurkat cell RNA spiked in. Sequencing was performed on naive CD8+ T cells from blood, with Jurkat cell RNA spiked in. Subset: FACS-sorted CD8+CD4-CCR7+CD45RA+ naive T cells. Here the CDR3 reads CASSQVTGANTEAFF. In DNA, the CDR3 is TGCGCCAGCAGCCAAGTAACAGGGGCGAACACTGAAGCTTTCTTT.